This T cell receptor beta chain comes out of a study of T cell responses to AZD1222 COVID-19 vaccine. General observations from the study: Clonal diversity was possibly underestimated; the donors were predominantly white British and more often female. After the peak T cell response, and only then, were repertoires sampled. Unmutated variant regions reportedly attract nearly half of all spike-specific TCRs. The study identified only five or six AZD1222 recipients as seropositive at baseline.

The CDR3 spans 15 residues. CDR1 is SGDLS, CDR2 YYNGEE, per germline. Trimming left V 0 bases short and J 4 bases short, with 11 bases between. To note about this clone: The target antigen is unknown.

Repertoires were generated with immunoSEQ multiplex PCR, while TCRdb's copy carries only in-frame clones and drops some. Counted here are 100,000 to 150,000 clones, 75% to 95% occurring once; the ten biggest clones make up roughly 2%. The sequence was obtained from an adult who received the AZD1222 COVID-19 vaccine. The specimen was peripheral blood, collected 28 days after the second AZD1222 dose. The chain has TRBV9 and TRBJ2-1; TRBD2 might be the D (5 bases). The CDR3 sequence is CASSVAWESYNEQFF. For the CDR3, the DNA is TGTGCCAGCAGCGTAGCGTGGGAGAGTTACAATGAGCAGTTCTTC.